The subject of this entry is one T cell receptor (beta chain). The antigen is unknown. Preparation of TCR beta libraries was done by quantitative 5'-RACE with molecular barcodes. TCRdb processed the 5' RACE reads anew with MiXCR; each CDR3 protein has one entry. There are about 700,000 distinct CDR3 sequences in the sample; 15% to 20% occur only once, and 15% to 20% lies in the top ten. This sample is part of a study of CD8 T cells in ankylosing spondylitis. CDR3 size: 15 residues. After removal of 1 base from V and 8 bases from J, the junction contained 4 bases not matched to a gene. Study-wide results and caveats: Disease-linked clones were reportedly significantly enriched in matched ankylosing spondylitis synovial fluid. Reactive arthritis synovial fluid and blood previously showed some of these motif variants. A TCR beta motif of fewer than ten highly homologous variants appeared characteristic of ankylosing spondylitis blood. Disease-associated clonotypes exhibited CD8+ identity and were relatively infrequent in peripheral blood.

The chain carries TRBV12-3 or TRBV12-4 and TRBJ2-1; TRBD2 aligns across 11 bases. Sample: blood, either unsorted or a sorted T cell fraction (not recorded which). The clonotype comes from a male donor with ankylosing spondylitis. DNA of the CDR3: TGTGCCAGCAGTTTAGGACTAGCGGGAAGTCATGAGCAGTTCTTC. Its translation is CASSLGLAGSHEQFF.